The clone carrying this TCR beta chain has more than one count but fewer than ten. Antigen: not known. TCRdb reanalysed the 5' RACE reads using MiXCR and keeps one entry per CDR3 protein. Of around 300,000 distinct CDR3 sequences in the sample, just under 20% were seen once. The CDR3 covers 15 residues. Trimming removed 6 bases from V and 1 base from J; junction bases left unmatched: 8. Germline CDR1 LGHDT, CDR2 YNNKEL (reference sequence). The data originate from a study of T-cell memory formation after mild COVID-19. About the study: Each donor largely had its own TCR clusters.

Study-level results: Still unconfirmed is whether the second-wave clones peaking on day 37 recognized SARS-CoV-2.

V usage is TRBV3-1 and J usage is TRBJ2-7; 8 bases are a match to TRBD2. This TCR came from a man between 18 and 35 years old who had mild COVID-19 (a few samples of this study predate the infection). Cell type and time point are not known. Sequenced input: PBMCs or a T cell subset sorted from them (not recorded which). For the CDR3, the DNA is TGTGCCAGCAGTCATCGGGCGGGGGGTTCCTACGAGCAGTACTTC. Its translation is CASSHRAGGSYEQYF.